Presented here are 29 T cell receptor beta chains from one specimen sequenced in a study of breast tumors, draining lymph nodes, adjacent tissues. TCRdb re-called the multiplex PCR reads through MiXCR, storing one row per CDR3 protein. Among 120,000 or so distinct CDR3 sequences, just under 20% were seen once, and the ten largest hold roughly 3.6%. Samples came from axillary lymph nodes draining the breast cancer. The source material was axillary lymph node tissue. The receptors derive from a female donor with breast cancer. Some clones in this sample may be carry-over from other donors' samples.

This clonotype occurred many times. This chain joins TRBV20-1 and TRBJ2-1; 7 nucleotides line up with TRBD2. CDR1 is DFQATT, CDR2 SNEGSKA, per germline (reference sequence). CDR3 size: 15 residues. Losses at the gene ends were 7 bases for V and 4 bases for J; bases not matched to a gene: 13. CDR3 DNA: TGCAGTGTCCCGGCCCCGGGACTACTTTACAATGAGCAGTTCTTC. Translated, it gives CSVPAPGLLYNEQFF.

At least ten counts were recorded for this clonotype. The V call is TRBV5-6, the J call TRBJ2-5, with 10 positions matching TRBD1. Germline loops: CDR1 SGHDT, CDR2 YYEEEE. V gave up 3 bases and J gave up 5 bases; unmatched junction bases: 4. CDR3 length: 14 residues. CDR3 bases: TGTGCCAGCAGCTCACAGGGACAGGGGGAGACCCAGTACTTC. Translation: CASSSQGQGETQYF.

This clonotype showed up many times. The chain is built from TRBV5-5 and TRBJ2-7; 8 nucleotides match TRBD1. CDR1 is SGHKS and CDR2 is YYEKEE in the germline V gene (reference sequence). With 7 bases clipped from V and 7 bases from J, the junction kept 10 bases outside the gene matches. This CDR3 region has 13 residues. This CDR3 is CASSRQGAREQYF. The DNA for the CDR3 is TGTGCCAGCTCGCGGCAGGGGGCAAGAGAGCAGTACTTC.

A note on this clonotype: A much larger clone lies one base from this, so it may be a read error. This chain connects TRBV7-9 to TRBJ1-2; D uncertain. CDR1 is SEHNR, CDR2 FQNEAQ, per germline (reference sequence). Trimming cost V 0 bases and J 4 bases, with 12 bases left between them. The CDR3 has 15 amino acids. The CDR3 spells CASSLAEAPSYGYTF. For the CDR3, the DNA is TGTGCCAGCAGCTTAGCGGAGGCGCCTAGCTATGGCTACACCTTC.

This clonotype was detected ten times or more. This sequence joins TRBV15 and TRBJ2-7; 8 nucleotides agree with TRBD1. The CDR3 extends over 16 amino acids. Per the germline V gene, CDR1 is LNHNV and CDR2 is YYDKDF (reference sequence). Losses at the gene ends were 3 bases for V and 2 bases for J; bases not matched to a gene: 9. CDR3: CATSRGTGGFPYEQYF. CDR3 DNA sequence: TGTGCCACCAGCAGGGGTACAGGGGGATTTCCCTACGAGCAGTACTTC. Full variable domain (missing parts from reference TRBV15 and TRBJ2-7): DAMVIQNPRYQVTQFGKPVTLSCSQTLNHNVMYWYQQKSSQAPKLLFHYYDKDFNNEADTPDNFQSRRPNTSFCFLDIRSPGLGDTAMYLCATSRGTGGFPYEQYFGPGTRLTVT.

This clonotype was seen ten or more times. The rearrangement uses TRBV5-8 and TRBJ1-4, with D unresolved. Germline CDR1 reads SGHTS; CDR2 reads YDEGEE. The CDR3 runs to 16 residues. The ends were cut back, 0 bases at V and 4 bases at J, with 13 bases in the middle. The CDR3 here is CASSLGARAVNEKLFF. In nucleotides, the CDR3 is TGTGCCAGCAGCTTGGGAGCGAGGGCAGTTAATGAAAAACTGTTTTTT.

This clonotype occurred many times. V and J are TRBV6-5 and TRBJ1-4, with TRBD1 as a possible D gene (5 bases). V lost 8 bases and J lost 4, with 8 bases in between. The CDR3 covers 12 residues. From germline, CDR1 is MNHEY and CDR2 SVGAGI. In DNA form, the CDR3 reads TGTGCCAGCGGGCAGGGTAATGAAAAACTGTTTTTT. Its translation: CASGQGNEKLFF.

This clonotype was seen many times. The chain links TRBV20-1 to TRBJ2-1, with 9 bases fitting TRBD1. The CDR3 is 15 amino acids. Per germline, CDR1 DFQATT and CDR2 SNEGSKA (reference sequence). V lost 6 bases to trimming and J lost 4 bases; unmatched junction nucleotides: 10. The CDR3 DNA reads TGCAGTGCCCAAGGGAGACAGGGGGTATACAATGAGCAGTTCTTC. This codes for CSAQGRQGVYNEQFF.

There are a few counts of this clonotype. This rearrangement joins TRBV3-1 to TRBJ1-3, with D unresolved. The germline gives CDR1 LGHDT, CDR2 YNNKEL (reference sequence). This CDR3 is 15 amino acids long. The V end was cut by 5 bases, the J end by 1 base, with 12 bases between. The CDR3 spells CASSVTVSSGNTIYF. The DNA of the CDR3 is TGTGCCAGCAGCGTAACTGTGTCTTCTGGAAACACCATATATTTT.

The chain recombines TRBV6-1 with TRBJ2-5; 9 bases map to TRBD2. Germline lookup yields CDR1 MNHNS and CDR2 SASEGT. The CDR3 contains 14 residues. The J segment lost 1 base and the V segment lost 8 bases, leaving 5 bases of the junction unmatched. The CDR3: CASGVAGAQETQYF. CDR3 coding DNA: TGTGCCAGCGGAGTAGCGGGGGCCCAAGAGACCCAGTACTTC.

The rearrangement uses TRBV28 and TRBJ2-1; no definite D call. CDR1 is MDHEN, CDR2 SYDVKM, per germline. There are 12 residues in the CDR3. The V end lost 6 bases, the J end lost 9 bases, and 12 bases lay between the germline ends. The CDR3 protein is CASSPRTGEQFF. The CDR3 region has the DNA TGTGCCAGCAGCCCCCGTACTGGTGAGCAGTTCTTC.

With regard to this clonotype: This may stem from a read error, because a much larger clone lies one nucleotide away. The chain couples TRBV20-1 to TRBJ1-2; TRBD1 agrees at 7 bases. Germline V gene sequence: CDR1 DFQATT, CDR2 SNEGSKA (reference sequence). The length of the CDR3 is 11 residues. As DNA, the CDR3 is TGCAGTGCCCCGACAGGGTTTGGCCACACCTTC. Its translation: CSAPTGFGHTF.

This clonotype has only a few counts. The chain carries TRBV18 and TRBJ2-5; TRBD2 aligns across 8 bases. The CDR3 covers 18 residues. The germline V gene has CDR1 KGHSH and CDR2 LQKENI. Germline trimming cut 5 bases from V and 1 base from J; bases unmatched to any gene: 15. CDR3 bases: TGTGCCAGCTCAGCGCAAATTGTCGGGGGGGCCTCCCAAGAGACCCAGTACTTC. It is translated as CASSAQIVGGASQETQYF.

This clonotype was seen ten or more times. The chain recombines TRBV20-1 with TRBJ2-1, with 9 bases fitting TRBD2. The CDR3 has 18 amino acids. The germline CDR1 and CDR2 sequences are DFQATT and SNEGSKA (reference sequence). The J segment lost 7 bases and the V segment lost 6 bases, leaving 22 bases of the junction unmatched. The CDR3 sequence is CSARSGSGGGVDPNEQFF. Here the CDR3 DNA reads TGCAGTGCCCGTAGCGGGAGTGGGGGGGGGGTCGATCCGAATGAGCAGTTCTTC.

The chain joins TRBV18 to TRBJ2-2; D is undetermined. V was trimmed by 5 bases and J by 0 bases, leaving 10 bases between them. The CDR3 sequence is 15 residues long. Looked up from germline, CDR1 is KGHSH and CDR2 is LQKENI. The CDR3 DNA reads TGTGCCAGCTCAAGGGATGTCGCGAACACCGGGGAGCTGTTTTTT. The encoded protein is CASSRDVANTGELFF.

This clonotype was seen at least ten times. V usage is TRBV15 and J usage is TRBJ1-6; D not certain. This CDR3 is built from 13 residues. V dropped 1 base and J dropped 7 bases, with 5 bases sitting between them. The germline V gene has CDR1 LNHNV and CDR2 YYDKDF (reference sequence). The DNA of the CDR3 is TGTGCCACCAGCAGAGTTTTGAATTCACCCCTCCACTTT. Amino acid sequence: CATSRVLNSPLHF.

This clonotype was seen many times. V usage is TRBV20-1 and J usage is TRBJ2-1, with 10 nucleotides matching TRBD2. CDR1 is DFQATT and CDR2 is SNEGSKA in the germline V gene (reference sequence). CDR3 length: 14 amino acids. The V and J ends lost 2 bases and 10 bases, in that order; junction bases with no gene match: 8. In DNA, the CDR3 is TGCAGTGCTAGACCCAACTTAGCGGGAGGCGAGCAGTTCTTC. Translating it yields CSARPNLAGGEQFF.

This clonotype was seen more than once but under ten times. The chain links TRBV20-1 to TRBJ1-1; 9 nucleotides agree with TRBD1. CDR3 length: 13 amino acids. The germline V gene encodes CDR1 DFQATT and CDR2 SNEGSKA (reference sequence). After removal of 3 bases from V and 7 bases from J, the junction contained 6 bases not matched to a gene. Here the CDR3 DNA reads TGCAGTGCTAGGTGGGACAGGGTTGGTGAAGCTTTCTTT. It translates to CSARWDRVGEAFF.

The table lists this clonotype with many counts. This chain connects TRBV4-2 to TRBJ2-1, with 7 bases that match TRBD2. The V gene's germline CDR1 is LGHNA and CDR2 YNFKEQ. The CDR3 runs 17 residues. After removal of 4 bases from V and 0 bases from J, the junction contained 9 bases not matched to a gene. The CDR3 region is CASSRNVGGDSYNEQFF. Written as DNA, the CDR3 is TGTGCCAGCAGCCGAAACGTGGGGGGGGACTCCTACAATGAGCAGTTCTTC.

This clonotype was seen ten or more times. This chain links TRBV12-3 or TRBV12-4 with TRBJ1-4; a weak D match, TRBD1 (6 bases). V was clipped by 6 bases and J by 7 bases, with 18 bases between them. This CDR3 region has 15 residues. In nucleotides, the CDR3 is TGTGCCAGCAGCTCCTCCTGGGGGGCTGTTGAAAAACTGTTTTTT. Its translation is CASSSSWGAVEKLFF.

This clonotype appeared many times. The chain joins TRBV24-1 to TRBJ1-5; perhaps TRBD1 as D (5 bases). The length of the CDR3 is 19 residues. Germline V gene lookup returns CDR1 KGHDR and CDR2 SFDVKD. Deletions cut 7 bases from V and 0 bases from J, with 24 bases between. CDR3 sequence reads: CATRLPSGPKANSNQPQHF. CDR3 DNA sequence: TGTGCCACCAGATTACCCTCGGGACCCAAGGCAAATAGCAATCAGCCCCAGCATTTT.

This clonotype was picked up a small number of times. The rearrangement uses TRBV5-4 and TRBJ2-7, with D perhaps TRBD2 (5 bases). CDR1 is SGHNT and CDR2 is YYREEE in the germline V gene (reference sequence). The CDR3 sequence is 13 residues long. The V gene lost 0 bases and the J gene lost 6 bases, with 10 bases spanning the gap. CDR3 DNA: TGTGCCAGCAGCTTGGGTAGCGTGTCCGAGCAGTACTTC. Translating gives CASSLGSVSEQYF.

Many counts were recorded for this clonotype. V is TRBV4-1 and J is TRBJ2-1; TRBD2 is a possible D gene (6 bases). Germline V gene lookup returns CDR1 MGHRA and CDR2 YSYEKL. V lost 4 bases, J lost 5 bases, and 12 bases lay in between. The CDR3 contains 14 residues. This chain's CDR3 is CASSRDSANNEQFF. The CDR3 DNA sequence: TGCGCCAGCAGCCGGGACTCCGCCAACAATGAGCAGTTCTTC.

This clonotype was counted at least ten times. The CDR3, as DNA: TGCAGTGCTAGAAGTTCTGGGGCAGCCGTTACCTACGAGCAGTACTTC. Translated, it gives CSARSSGAAVTYEQYF. V and J are TRBV20-1 and TRBJ2-7; the D gene is possibly TRBD1 (5 bases). The CDR3 runs 16 residues. Looked up from germline, CDR1 is DFQATT and CDR2 is SNEGSKA (reference sequence). The germline V and J ends were trimmed by 2 bases and 2 bases, with 19 bases remaining between them.

As for this clonotype: A read error may explain this, as a much larger clone is one base away. The gene calls are TRBV6-6 and TRBJ2-2; D is possibly TRBD2 (5 bases). The germline V gene has CDR1 MNHNY and CDR2 SVGAGI (reference sequence). This CDR3 spans 14 amino acids. CDR3 coding DNA: TGTGCCAGCAGTTTGTGGGAAAACACCGGGAAGCTGTTTTTT. This translates into CASSLWENTGKLFF.

The chain uses TRBV30 and TRBJ2-3, with a possible D match to TRBD2 (6 bases). The CDR3 consists of 15 residues. V was clipped by 1 base and J by 0 bases, with 11 bases between them. Germline values: CDR1 GTSNPN, CDR2 SVGIG (reference sequence). Here the CDR3 reads CAWSGSSVSTDTQYF. As DNA, the CDR3 is TGTGCCTGGAGTGGGTCTAGCGTTAGCACAGATACGCAGTATTTT.

This clonotype has a count of ten or more. The chain combines TRBV27 with TRBJ2-5; 11 bases agree with TRBD2. Germline V CDR1 and CDR2: MNHEY, SMNVEV (reference sequence). The V and J ends lost 5 bases and 7 bases, in that order; junction bases with no gene match: 9. There are 15 residues in the CDR3. The CDR3 spells CASSSTSGSLVTQYF. The CDR3 DNA sequence: TGTGCCAGCAGTAGCACTAGCGGGAGTCTGGTGACCCAGTACTTC.

This clonotype was recorded at least ten times. The chain uses TRBV10-2 and TRBJ2-5, with D possibly TRBD2 on 6 matching bases. Germline V gives CDR1 WSHSY, CDR2 SAAADI. V lost 4 bases to trimming and J lost 5 bases, with 11 bases between them. The CDR3 runs to 13 residues. CDR3 sequence: CASSVWRDETQYF. For the CDR3, the DNA is TGCGCCAGCAGTGTTTGGAGGGATGAGACCCAGTACTTC.

A word on this clonotype: This may stem from a read error, because a much larger clone lies one nucleotide away. The chain is built from TRBV19 and TRBJ1-5; no firm D call. The length of the CDR3 is 15 residues. From germline, CDR1 is LNHDA and CDR2 SQIVND (reference sequence). As DNA, the CDR3 is TGTGCCAGTATCAGAGGACCGAATAGCAGTCAGCCCCAGCATTTT. This codes for CASIRGPNSSQPQHF.